This is a list of T cell receptor beta chains from one sample in a study of blood T cells in healthy people across ages. TCRdb reprocessed the 5' RACE reads with MiXCR, giving one entry per CDR3 protein. The table has almost 800,000 distinct CDR3 sequences, roughly 50% seen once; the top ten hold roughly 20%. The sample taken for sequencing was blood. These receptors were taken from a man aged 25-45 years in good health. Each CDR3 is given with its conserved first and last residue. The D gene is left open where the match is weak. A clone size is listed for some rows: how often the clone was seen (once, few, many), or a class if it is expanded.

v_call	j_call	clone_size	d_call	cdr3_nt	cdr3_aa
TRBV10-3	TRBJ1-1	few	.	TGTGCCATCAGTGAGTCGGAAGGGGCGGGAGCTGAAGCTTTCTTT	CAISESEGAGAEAFF
TRBV28	TRBJ2-7	.	TRBD2	TGTGCCAGCAGAAGTTGGGGGAGGGATGCGAAGTACGAGCAGTACTTC	CASRSWGRDAKYEQYF
TRBV6-5	TRBJ1-2	.	.	TGTGCCAGCAGTTACGCGTCAGCTCCTCACGGCTACACCTTC	CASSYASAPHGYTF
TRBV4-3	TRBJ2-1	.	TRBD2	TGCGCCAGCAGCCAGTCAGGTGGGACTAGCGGATACAATGAGCAGTTCTTC	CASSQSGGTSGYNEQFF
TRBV6-5	TRBJ2-1	.	.	TGTGCCAGCCGAGCGGCAGTCTCCTACAATGAGCAGTTCTTC	CASRAAVSYNEQFF
TRBV12-3/TRBV12-4	TRBJ2-7	.	.	TGTGCCAGCAGTTTTGCCCACGAGCAGTACTTC	CASSFAHEQYF
TRBV27	TRBJ2-7	.	TRBD1	TGTGCCAGCAGTTTATCAGGGACAGGGCCCGCCTACGAGCAGTACTTC	CASSLSGTGPAYEQYF
TRBV29-1	TRBJ1-2	.	.	TGCAGCGTCGCCGACAACATAAAAGGCTACACCTTC	CSVADNIKGYTF
TRBV20-1	TRBJ2-5	.	.	TGCAGTGCTAGATCCAGAGCGGGACAGTCTTTGGAGCAGTACTTC	CSARSRAGQSLEQYF
TRBV7-2	TRBJ2-3	.	.	TGTGCCAGCAGGGACAGTTCCTCAACTAGCACAGATACGCAGTATTTT	CASRDSSSTSTDTQYF
TRBV7-9	TRBJ2-7	.	.	TGTGCCAGCAGCTCGTCGGGGACATGGACAATAGAGCAGTACTTC	CASSSSGTWTIEQYF
TRBV7-9	TRBJ2-3	once	.	TGTGCCAGCAGCCCCAGCACAGGCAGCACAGATACGCAGTATTTT	CASSPSTGSTDTQYF
TRBV20-1	TRBJ1-2	.	TRBD1	TGCAGTGCTAGTCTACCGGGACAGTCCCGCTACACCTTC	CSASLPGQSRYTF
TRBV7-9	TRBJ2-7	once	.	TGTGCCAGCAGCGCAGAGCCGGGCCCCTACGAGCAGTACTTC	CASSAEPGPYEQYF
TRBV6-5	TRBJ2-3	.	.	TGTGCCAGCAGTCTATATACGGAACGAGATACGCAGTATTTT	CASSLYTERDTQYF
TRBV6-5	TRBJ2-1	.	.	TGTGCCAGCAGTTCACAGCTGTACAATGAGCAGTTCTTC	CASSSQLYNEQFF
TRBV5-1	TRBJ2-1	.	.	TGCGCCAGCAGCTTAAGGGAACCTTGGGATGAGCAGTTCTTC	CASSLREPWDEQFF
TRBV7-2	TRBJ2-5	few	TRBD2	TGTGCCAGCAGCTTTGGGACTAGCGGGAGGTTTGAGACCCAGTACTTC	CASSFGTSGRFETQYF
TRBV4-3	TRBJ2-7	.	.	TGCGCCAGCAGCCTACAAACCGGGCGCTTCTACGAGCAGTACTTC	CASSLQTGRFYEQYF
TRBV5-1	TRBJ1-4	.	TRBD1	TGCGCCAGCGGACCGTTCGGGACAGGGGAAAAACTGTTTTTT	CASGPFGTGEKLFF
TRBV19	TRBJ2-7	.	TRBD1	TGTGCCAGTACCCACCGGGACAGGGCGTCCGAGCAGTACTTC	CASTHRDRASEQYF
TRBV7-6	TRBJ2-3	.	TRBD2	TGTGCCAGCAGCTTGGCCACTAGCGGGAGTCTCACAGATACGCAGTATTTT	CASSLATSGSLTDTQYF
TRBV28	TRBJ2-1	.	TRBD2	TGTGCCAGCAGCACACTAGCGGGGGGGGCGAATGAGCAGTTCTTC	CASSTLAGGANEQFF